This TCR beta chain came from a study of cytotoxic CD8 clonotypes in ibrutinib-treated CLL. TCRdb keeps only in-frame clones here, not all; method: immunoSEQ multiplex PCR. This sample carries about 76,000 clones, roughly 83% of them seen once, and the ten largest clones take about two fifths. This CDR3 contains 14 residues. Trimming took off 1 base at V and 1 base at J, with 8 bases between the two ends. CDR1 LNHDA and CDR2 SQIVND come from the germline V gene (reference sequence). The rearrangement links TRBV19 to TRBJ2-7; D gene uncertain. The TCR comes from a human donor with chronic lymphocytic leukemia. Sample: PBMCs, taken after 24 months of ibrutinib treatment. CDR3 sequence reads: CASSIGPGSYEQYF. CDR3 in DNA: TGTGCCAGTAGTATAGGACCAGGATCCTACGAGCAGTACTTC.